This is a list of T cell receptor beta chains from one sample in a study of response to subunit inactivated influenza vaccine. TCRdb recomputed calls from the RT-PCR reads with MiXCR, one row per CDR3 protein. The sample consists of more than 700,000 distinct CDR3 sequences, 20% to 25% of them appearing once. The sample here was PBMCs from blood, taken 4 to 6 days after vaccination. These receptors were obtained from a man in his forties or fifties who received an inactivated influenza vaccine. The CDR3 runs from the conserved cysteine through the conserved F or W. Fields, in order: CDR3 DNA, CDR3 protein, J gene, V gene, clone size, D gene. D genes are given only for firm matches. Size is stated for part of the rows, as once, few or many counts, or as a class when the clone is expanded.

TGTGCCAGCAGTTTACCCTTGACACGGATGAACACTGAAGCTTTCTTT,CASSLPLTRMNTEAFF,TRBJ1-1,TRBV12-3/TRBV12-4,few,-
TGTGCCAGCAGTCCGATACTAGCGGGAGGGCACAATGAGCAGTTCTTC,CASSPILAGGHNEQFF,TRBJ2-1,TRBV6-2/TRBV6-3,-,TRBD2
TGTGCCAGCGGGGCCCGGAGCGGATACAATGAGCAGTTCTTC,CASGARSGYNEQFF,TRBJ2-1,TRBV6-1,-,-
TGTGCCAGCAGGACAGGGTTCAATGAGCAGTTCTTC,CASRTGFNEQFF,TRBJ2-1,TRBV12-3/TRBV12-4,-,TRBD1
TGCGCCAGCAGCAGCGACGGGAACTATGGCTACACCTTC,CASSSDGNYGYTF,TRBJ1-2,TRBV5-1,many,-
TGTGCCAGCAGTCCATCCGGGACGTTTAACACCGGGGAGCTGTTTTTT,CASSPSGTFNTGELFF,TRBJ2-2,TRBV12-3/TRBV12-4,few,-
TGTGCCAGCAGTTACTCTCGGGTTCTGTACGAGCAGTACTTC,CASSYSRVLYEQYF,TRBJ2-7,TRBV6-2/TRBV6-3,-,-
TGTGCCAGCACGGGACTAGCGAGCAATGAGCAGTTCTTC,CASTGLASNEQFF,TRBJ2-1,TRBV6-6,few,TRBD2
TGTGCCAGCTCACCCCGGGACACCTTCTACGAGCAGTACTTC,CASSPRDTFYEQYF,TRBJ2-7,TRBV18,-,-
TGTGCCAGCGCCCCTGGGACAGGGGGCTTGTTCATCCAAGAGACCCAGTACTTC,CASAPGTGGLFIQETQYF,TRBJ2-5,TRBV3-1,-,TRBD1
TGTGCCAGCCAGACAGGGGGTATTACAGATACGCAGTATTTT,CASQTGGITDTQYF,TRBJ2-3,TRBV27,-,TRBD1
TGTGCCAGCAGCTTCCGGACAGGGGAGACATCGACCCTCCACTTT,CASSFRTGETSTLHF,TRBJ1-6,TRBV6-2/TRBV6-3,-,TRBD1
TGTGCCAGCAGCTGGGACAGGGGCTACGATGAGCAGTTCTTC,CASSWDRGYDEQFF,TRBJ2-1,TRBV7-9,few,TRBD1
TGCAGCGTCAGTGACTATGGCTACACCTTC,CSVSDYGYTF,TRBJ1-2,TRBV29-1,few,-
TGTGCCAGCAGGCTGTTCCTCCGGGATACGCAGTATTTT,CASRLFLRDTQYF,TRBJ2-3,TRBV7-2,few,-
TGCAGTGCCTTTCTGCAATACGAGCAGTACTTC,CSAFLQYEQYF,TRBJ2-7,TRBV20-1,few,-
TGTGCCAGCAGGGAAATCAGAGCCGGGGAGCTGTTTTTT,CASREIRAGELFF,TRBJ2-2,TRBV6-1,few,-
TGTGCCAGCAGTCACAGGGGAAAAGGGGCCAACGTCCTGACTTTC,CASSHRGKGANVLTF,TRBJ2-6,TRBV6-2/TRBV6-3,few,TRBD1
TGCGCCAGCAGCTTGGAGCCCTCAGTCGGCAATCAGCCCCAGCATTTT,CASSLEPSVGNQPQHF,TRBJ1-5,TRBV5-1,-,-
TGTGCCAGCAGCCAACCCCTCCTCGAGCAGTACTTC,CASSQPLLEQYF,TRBJ2-7,TRBV7-2,-,-
TGTGCCAGCGATGGGGGTTTCTATGGCTACACCTTC,CASDGGFYGYTF,TRBJ1-2,TRBV12-3/TRBV12-4,few,-
TGCGCCAGCAGCGGCCCGGCCGGGACGGGGAACACTGAAGCTTTCTTT,CASSGPAGTGNTEAFF,TRBJ1-1,TRBV5-1,-,-
TGTGCCAGCAGCGCAACGTTAGCCGAGCAGTTCTTC,CASSATLAEQFF,TRBJ2-1,TRBV7-8,few,-
TGCGCCAGCAGCTCTGTAGCGGGGTCATACAATGAGCAGTTCTTC,CASSSVAGSYNEQFF,TRBJ2-1,TRBV5-1,-,TRBD2
TGTGCCAGCAGTGAATTAACAGGGGTTGGCTACACCTTC,CASSELTGVGYTF,TRBJ1-2,TRBV25-1,-,TRBD1
TGTGCCAGCAGCAACAGTCGAAGGAGTCAAATTCAAGAGACCCAGTACTTC,CASSNSRRSQIQETQYF,TRBJ2-5,TRBV7-8,-,-
TGCAGTGCTAGGCCCCCAGGCGGGAGCCTCTACGAGCAGTACTTC,CSARPPGGSLYEQYF,TRBJ2-7,TRBV20-1,-,TRBD2
TGCAGTGCTGCAATGGGACTAGCGGGAGTTGAGGCCCAGTACTTC,CSAAMGLAGVEAQYF,TRBJ2-5,TRBV20-1,few,TRBD2
TGCAGTGCGGAAGGCGGACATCTTCTTTACGAGCAGTACTTC,CSAEGGHLLYEQYF,TRBJ2-7,TRBV20-1,-,-
TGTGCCAGCAGTCTCACTAGCGGGAGGGCCAGGGCCACCGGGGAGCTGTTTTTT,CASSLTSGRARATGELFF,TRBJ2-2,TRBV12-3/TRBV12-4,few,TRBD2
TGTGCCACCAGTCGGCTAGCGGGGCACAATGAGCAGTTCTTC,CATSRLAGHNEQFF,TRBJ2-1,TRBV24-1,-,TRBD2
TGTGCCAGCAGCTTTGGACTAGCGGGGGACAATGAGCAGTTCTTC,CASSFGLAGDNEQFF,TRBJ2-1,TRBV11-2,-,TRBD2
TGTGCCAGCAGCCAAGCCCAATCGGGGGCCAACGTCCTGACTTTC,CASSQAQSGANVLTF,TRBJ2-6,TRBV4-2,-,-
TGTGCCAGCAGTGATCCGGGACAGGGGCGGGAAAAACTGTTTTTT,CASSDPGQGREKLFF,TRBJ1-4,TRBV12-3/TRBV12-4,-,TRBD1
TGTGCCAGCAGCCTGCCCCCTAGCGGGGGTTTCAGCTCCTACAATGAGCAGTTCTTC,CASSLPPSGGFSSYNEQFF,TRBJ2-1,TRBV7-6,-,TRBD2
TGTGCCAGCAGTTACTCGAGGGGGACCACCTACAATGAGCAGTTCTTC,CASSYSRGTTYNEQFF,TRBJ2-1,TRBV6-2/TRBV6-3,few,-
TGTGCCACCAGCAGGGCGGGAACAGGGGTCGACGAGCAGTACTTC,CATSRAGTGVDEQYF,TRBJ2-7,TRBV15,few,-
TGCAGCGTTAGAATGTCGGAGACCCAGTACTTC,CSVRMSETQYF,TRBJ2-5,TRBV29-1,-,-
TGTGCCATCAGTGAATCTGGGGGCCCCTACAATGAGCAGTTCTTC,CAISESGGPYNEQFF,TRBJ2-1,TRBV10-3,-,-
TGCGCCAGCAGCCAACAACTAGCTTCGGGGGGCCGAGTTTTCTACGAGCAGTACTTC,CASSQQLASGGRVFYEQYF,TRBJ2-7,TRBV4-3,-,-
TGCGCCAGCAGCACGGTGACCGGGACTAGCGGGAATAATGAGCAGTTCTTC,CASSTVTGTSGNNEQFF,TRBJ2-1,TRBV5-1,once,TRBD2
TGTGCCAGCAGCTTAGGTTACAGGGACTACGAGCAGTACTTC,CASSLGYRDYEQYF,TRBJ2-7,TRBV7-2,few,-
TGTGCCAGCAGCCGTTTTTGGGCAGATACGCAGTATTTT,CASSRFWADTQYF,TRBJ2-3,TRBV25-1,few,-
TGTGCCAGCAGAGGGGGATCCTCTAACGAGCAGTACTTC,CASRGGSSNEQYF,TRBJ2-7,TRBV28,-,-
TGCAGTGCCTTACAGGGGGAGCAACCCCAGCATTTT,CSALQGEQPQHF,TRBJ1-5,TRBV20-1,-,TRBD1
TGTGCCAGCAGTTATGCCGGGTATCAAGAGACCCAGTACTTC,CASSYAGYQETQYF,TRBJ2-5,TRBV6-2/TRBV6-3,-,-
TGTGCCAGCAGTGCTCAGTATGAGCAGTTCTTC,CASSAQYEQFF,TRBJ2-1,TRBV12-3/TRBV12-4,once,-
TGTGCCAGCAGCCCAGGGGTCGGGCGGGGAAGCTCCTACAATGAGCAGTTCTTC,CASSPGVGRGSSYNEQFF,TRBJ2-1,TRBV7-6,-,-
TGTGCCACCAGCAGAAATACAGGGTTTGAGCAGTACTTC,CATSRNTGFEQYF,TRBJ2-7,TRBV15,few,-
TGCGCCAGCAGCCAAGATTTGGGACGGACCTACGAGCAGTACTTC,CASSQDLGRTYEQYF,TRBJ2-7,TRBV4-3,few,-
TGTGCCAGCAGCTTACGAACCGGGACAATCACCGGGGAGCTGTTTTTT,CASSLRTGTITGELFF,TRBJ2-2,TRBV7-8,few,-
TGCGCCAGCAGCCAAAATCTCGGGGAGACCCAGTACTTC,CASSQNLGETQYF,TRBJ2-5,TRBV4-3,few,-
TGCAGCGTTCGGGATGGTCACTCCTACGAGCAGTACTTC,CSVRDGHSYEQYF,TRBJ2-7,TRBV29-1,many,-
TGCGCCAGCAGCACGGGACTAGCGGGACTCTACAATGAGCAGTTCTTC,CASSTGLAGLYNEQFF,TRBJ2-1,TRBV5-1,few,TRBD2
TGTGCCAGCAGTCGGGTCTTGGAGACCCAGTACTTC,CASSRVLETQYF,TRBJ2-5,TRBV14,-,-
TGTGCCAGCAGTTTAGGCAGGACATACACCGGGGAGCTGTTTTTT,CASSLGRTYTGELFF,TRBJ2-2,TRBV12-3/TRBV12-4,-,-
TGTGCCATCAGTGAGTCCCAGGCGGGGCAGCCCCAGCATTTT,CAISESQAGQPQHF,TRBJ1-5,TRBV10-3,-,-
TGTGCCAGCAGCTTATACTCGGCAGGGGTTCAAGAGACCCAGTACTTC,CASSLYSAGVQETQYF,TRBJ2-5,TRBV7-2,few,-
TGCAGCGTTGGACAGACGGGAACCTACGAGCAGTACTTC,CSVGQTGTYEQYF,TRBJ2-7,TRBV29-1,few,-
TGTGCCAGCAGCAAAGGGGGAAACAGGTTACCTCTAGCGCCTCACGAGCAGTACTTC,CASSKGGNRLPLAPHEQYF,TRBJ2-7,TRBV21-1,-,-